This is a list of T cell receptor beta chains from one sample in a study of blood T cells in healthy people across ages. TCRdb reprocessed the 5' RACE reads with MiXCR, giving one entry per CDR3 protein. The sample includes fewer than 900,000 distinct CDR3 sequences, 36% of them seen just once. The sequenced sample consisted of blood. The receptors shown here come from a man aged 18 to 35 in good health. CDR3s include the opening cysteine and the closing phenylalanine or tryptophan. The D gene is left open where the match is weak. The size of a clone is reported for some rows only, either as once, few or many, or as a class for expanded clones.

clone size	V gene	D gene	J gene	CDR3 protein	CDR3 DNA
many	TRBV12-3/TRBV12-4	TRBD1	TRBJ2-1	CASSSQGAEQFF	TGTGCCAGCAGTTCCCAGGGGGCTGAGCAGTTCTTC
NA	TRBV20-1	TRBD1	TRBJ1-2	CSANHPTGVDGYTF	TGCAGTGCTAATCACCCGACAGGGGTGGATGGCTACACCTTC
NA	TRBV7-2	NA	TRBJ2-3	CASSLPIGVADTQYF	TGTGCCAGCAGCTTACCCATCGGGGTAGCAGATACGCAGTATTTT
many	TRBV12-3/TRBV12-4	TRBD2	TRBJ2-3	CASSLTSGFFTDTQYF	TGTGCCAGCAGCCTGACTAGCGGGTTCTTCACAGATACGCAGTATTTT
NA	TRBV29-1	NA	TRBJ1-2	CSVEDSGAGYTF	TGCAGCGTTGAAGATTCGGGGGCTGGCTACACCTTC
medium-sized	TRBV7-8	TRBD2	TRBJ2-1	CASSLAGGDFNEQFF	TGTGCCAGCAGCCTAGCGGGGGGGGACTTCAATGAGCAGTTCTTC
NA	TRBV5-6	NA	TRBJ1-2	CASSPRLAYGYTF	TGTGCCAGCAGCCCCCGGCTGGCCTATGGCTACACCTTC
NA	TRBV19	TRBD1	TRBJ1-6	CASYYGQGNSPLHF	TGTGCCAGTTATTACGGACAGGGGAATTCACCCCTCCACTTT
NA	TRBV7-9	TRBD1	TRBJ1-3	CASRSYTGDHSGNTIYF	TGTGCCAGCAGGTCCTATACAGGGGACCACTCTGGAAACACCATATATTTT
many	TRBV20-1	NA	TRBJ2-5	CSARTRYQETQYF	TGCAGTGCTAGGACTAGGTACCAAGAGACCCAGTACTTC
few	TRBV20-1	NA	TRBJ2-3	CSAYYDTSTDTQYF	TGCAGTGCCTACTATGACACTAGCACAGATACGCAGTATTTT
NA	TRBV4-3	NA	TRBJ1-5	CASSQAVNQPQHF	TGCGCCAGCAGCCAAGCTGTCAATCAGCCCCAGCATTTT
NA	TRBV29-1	NA	TRBJ2-7	CSVTRGGTDYNEQYF	TGCAGCGTGACTCGGGGCGGTACAGACTACAATGAGCAGTACTTC
NA	TRBV28	TRBD2	TRBJ2-2	CASREGRTGELFF	TGTGCCTCACGGGAGGGGCGAACCGGGGAGCTGTTTTTT
few	TRBV20-1	TRBD2	TRBJ2-7	CSATTGTSGDDEQYF	TGCAGTGCCACTACAGGGACTAGCGGGGACGACGAGCAGTACTTC
NA	TRBV29-1	TRBD2	TRBJ2-7	CSVLGVAGVEQYF	TGCAGCGTTCTCGGAGTAGCGGGAGTCGAGCAGTACTTC
NA	TRBV6-6	NA	TRBJ1-5	CASSYQTPSNQPQHF	TGTGCCAGCAGTTACCAGACCCCGAGCAATCAGCCCCAGCATTTT
few	TRBV7-2	NA	TRBJ1-2	CASSLDYMYGYTF	TGTGCCAGCAGCCTCGATTATATGTATGGCTACACCTTC
few	TRBV7-9	NA	TRBJ2-6	CASSLAFTGANVLTF	TGTGCCAGCAGCTTAGCGTTCACTGGGGCCAACGTCCTGACTTTC
NA	TRBV5-4	TRBD1	TRBJ1-4	CASSLVGQGPANEKLFF	TGTGCCAGCAGCTTGGTGGGACAGGGGCCAGCTAATGAAAAACTGTTTTTT
once	TRBV28	NA	TRBJ2-6	CASSSSLGAGGSGANVLTF	TGTGCCAGCAGTTCCTCCCTTGGGGCCGGGGGCTCTGGGGCCAACGTCCTGACTTTC
NA	TRBV9	NA	TRBJ1-4	CASGRGMNEKLFF	TGTGCCAGCGGAAGGGGGATGAATGAAAAACTGTTTTTT
few	TRBV7-6	NA	TRBJ2-3	CASSPWRSSTDTQYF	TGTGCCAGCAGCCCATGGAGATCGAGCACAGATACGCAGTATTTT
many	TRBV7-9	NA	TRBJ2-7	CASSREGTTSYEQYF	TGTGCCAGCAGCCGAGAAGGGACAACTTCCTACGAGCAGTACTTC
NA	TRBV4-2	NA	TRBJ2-7	CASTEGRGPYEQYF	TGTGCCAGCACCGAAGGTAGGGGCCCCTACGAGCAGTACTTC
NA	TRBV7-8	NA	TRBJ1-6	CASSFADSANSPLHF	TGTGCCAGCAGCTTCGCGGACAGTGCAAATTCACCCCTCCACTTT
NA	TRBV6-6	NA	TRBJ2-2	CASSPLGLNTGELFF	TGTGCCAGCAGTCCCCTAGGGTTGAACACCGGGGAGCTGTTTTTT
many	TRBV6-6	NA	TRBJ2-5	CASSQGGTVKETQYF	TGTGCCAGCTCCCAAGGGGGGACAGTGAAAGAGACCCAGTACTTC
few	TRBV20-1	TRBD1	TRBJ1-2	CSAATGTTNYGYTF	TGCAGTGCGGCGACAGGGACTACTAACTATGGCTACACCTTC
few	TRBV5-1	NA	TRBJ2-5	CASSPDSPHDEQYF	TGCGCCAGCAGCCCGGACTCCCCTCACGATGAGCAGTACTTC
many	TRBV11-2	NA	TRBJ2-7	CASSPIGGVSYEQYF	TGTGCCAGCAGCCCGATTGGGGGTGTCTCCTACGAGCAGTACTTC
many	TRBV10-3	NA	TRBJ2-5	CAISERVEETQYF	TGTGCCATCAGTGAGAGAGTCGAAGAGACCCAGTACTTC
NA	TRBV12-3/TRBV12-4	NA	TRBJ1-2	CASSLGGPLYGYTF	TGTGCCAGCAGTTTAGGGGGCCCCCTTTATGGCTACACCTTC
few	TRBV29-1	TRBD1	TRBJ1-2	CSVPRGGSGYTF	TGCAGCGTTCCCAGAGGGGGCTCTGGCTACACCTTC
few	TRBV7-2	TRBD2	TRBJ2-7	CASSSTGTSSYEQYF	TGTGCCAGCAGCTCGACCGGGACTAGCTCCTACGAGCAGTACTTC
few	TRBV6-6	TRBD2	TRBJ2-5	CASSKRTSGLVETQYF	TGTGCCAGCAGTAAAAGGACTAGCGGTCTGGTGGAGACCCAGTACTTC
many	TRBV10-3	TRBD1	TRBJ2-7	CATLGQGRDYEQYF	TGTGCCACCCTGGGACAGGGTCGGGACTACGAGCAGTACTTC
NA	TRBV20-1	TRBD2	TRBJ2-3	CSAMATSGGVKDTQYF	TGCAGTGCCATGGCGACTAGCGGGGGGGTGAAAGATACGCAGTATTTT
few	TRBV12-3/TRBV12-4	TRBD1	TRBJ2-7	CASTLWTGASYEQYF	TGTGCCAGCACCCTATGGACAGGCGCCTCCTACGAGCAGTACTTC